This is a list of T cell receptor beta chains from one sample in a study of response to subunit inactivated influenza vaccine. In TCRdb, the RT-PCR reads were re-called with MiXCR into one record per CDR3 protein. The profile shows more than 250,000 distinct CDR3 sequences, 20% to 25% of them singletons. Specimen: PBMCs from blood, collected about 20 months after vaccination. All receptors come from a man aged 45 to 70 who received an inactivated influenza vaccine. The CDR3 runs from the conserved cysteine through the conserved F or W. The order of the fields is D gene, CDR3 length, J gene, V gene, clone size, CDR3 DNA, CDR3 protein. A D gene is named only where the DNA matches it firmly. Size values are once, few and many counts, or a class for expanded clones, and some rows have none.

d_gene: -
len: 14
j_gene: TRBJ2-3
v_gene: TRBV11-3
abundance: few
CDR3nt: TGTGCCAGCAGCAATCCTCAGCGATCAGATACGCAGTATTTT
CDR3aa: CASSNPQRSDTQYF

d_gene: TRBD1
len: 15
j_gene: TRBJ1-2
v_gene: TRBV5-1
abundance: few
CDR3nt: TGCGCCAGCAACCCCGGACAGGGGGCGGGCTATGGCTACACCTTC
CDR3aa: CASNPGQGAGYGYTF

d_gene: -
len: 14
j_gene: TRBJ1-1
v_gene: TRBV20-1
abundance: few
CDR3nt: TGCAGTGCTACCGAGGGAGGAGGGAACACTGAAGCTTTCTTT
CDR3aa: CSATEGGGNTEAFF

d_gene: -
len: 16
j_gene: TRBJ1-1
v_gene: TRBV7-9
abundance: few
CDR3nt: TGTGCCAGCAGCTTCCTTTCCGGGACGGGGAACACTGAAGCTTTCTTT
CDR3aa: CASSFLSGTGNTEAFF

d_gene: -
len: 16
j_gene: TRBJ1-6
v_gene: TRBV10-3
abundance: -
CDR3nt: TGTGCCATCAGTGAGAGGGGCCCGGAATACAATTCACCCCTCCACTTT
CDR3aa: CAISERGPEYNSPLHF

d_gene: -
len: 15
j_gene: TRBJ2-5
v_gene: TRBV7-2
abundance: -
CDR3nt: TGTGCCAGCAGCTTAGGGGCCTCGTGGGGGGAGACCCAGTACTTC
CDR3aa: CASSLGASWGETQYF

d_gene: -
len: 15
j_gene: TRBJ1-6
v_gene: TRBV5-1
abundance: -
CDR3nt: TGCGCCAGCAGCTTGGCCGGAGACTATAATTCACCCCTCCACTTT
CDR3aa: CASSLAGDYNSPLHF

d_gene: -
len: 14
j_gene: TRBJ1-2
v_gene: TRBV27
abundance: few
CDR3nt: TGTGCCAGCAGTTTATCGTCTGGGGGGCTCGGCTACACCTTC
CDR3aa: CASSLSSGGLGYTF

d_gene: TRBD1
len: 13
j_gene: TRBJ1-5
v_gene: TRBV29-1
abundance: few
CDR3nt: TGCAGCGTTCGACAGGGGAGCAATCAGCCCCAGCATTTT
CDR3aa: CSVRQGSNQPQHF

d_gene: -
len: 14
j_gene: TRBJ2-7
v_gene: TRBV28
abundance: -
CDR3nt: TGTGCCAGCAGTCCATTCAGGGACTCCTACGAGCAGTACTTC
CDR3aa: CASSPFRDSYEQYF

d_gene: -
len: 13
j_gene: TRBJ2-5
v_gene: TRBV7-9
abundance: -
CDR3nt: TGTGCCAGCAGCTTAAGGACGCAGGAGACCCAGTACTTC
CDR3aa: CASSLRTQETQYF

d_gene: TRBD1
len: 14
j_gene: TRBJ1-5
v_gene: TRBV10-3
abundance: many
CDR3nt: TGTGCCATCAGTTCTGACAGGGCCCATCAGCCCCAGCATTTT
CDR3aa: CAISSDRAHQPQHF

d_gene: -
len: 14
j_gene: TRBJ2-1
v_gene: TRBV5-1
abundance: -
CDR3nt: TGCGCCAGCAGCTTGGATATGCTCGGTAATGAGCAGTTCTTC
CDR3aa: CASSLDMLGNEQFF

d_gene: TRBD2
len: 14
j_gene: TRBJ2-1
v_gene: TRBV15
abundance: -
CDR3nt: TGTGCCACCGGGTTCAGCGGGAGGGCAGGAGAGCAGTTCTTC
CDR3aa: CATGFSGRAGEQFF

d_gene: -
len: 14
j_gene: TRBJ1-2
v_gene: TRBV4-1
abundance: many
CDR3nt: TGCGCCAGCAGCCAAGAATTGACGGGCTATGGCTACACCTTC
CDR3aa: CASSQELTGYGYTF

d_gene: -
len: 11
j_gene: TRBJ1-1
v_gene: TRBV10-3
abundance: many
CDR3nt: TGTGCCATCAGTGAGGAAGTTCTGGCTTTCTTT
CDR3aa: CAISEEVLAFF

d_gene: -
len: 17
j_gene: TRBJ2-4
v_gene: TRBV3-1
abundance: -
CDR3nt: TGTGCCAGCAGCGATTCAGGGCCCAGACTAGCCAAAAACATTCAGTACTTC
CDR3aa: CASSDSGPRLAKNIQYF

d_gene: TRBD1
len: 15
j_gene: TRBJ1-2
v_gene: TRBV6-5
abundance: many
CDR3nt: TGTGCCAGCAGTTATCGACCGACAGGGGACTATGGCTACACCTTC
CDR3aa: CASSYRPTGDYGYTF

d_gene: -
len: 17
j_gene: TRBJ1-6
v_gene: TRBV20-1
abundance: -
CDR3nt: TGCAGTGCTAGAGACCAAACCCCCGGCATGGTTGGTTCACCCCTCCACTTT
CDR3aa: CSARDQTPGMVGSPLHF

d_gene: -
len: 12
j_gene: TRBJ2-5
v_gene: TRBV3-1
abundance: -
CDR3nt: TGTGCCAGCAGCCGAGGGGGGCCAACCCAGTACTTC
CDR3aa: CASSRGGPTQYF

d_gene: -
len: 15
j_gene: TRBJ2-4
v_gene: TRBV6-5
abundance: few
CDR3nt: TGTGCCAGCAGTTACTCGACTTCCGGGGGAGGCGGGGAGTACTTC
CDR3aa: CASSYSTSGGGGEYF

d_gene: -
len: 12
j_gene: TRBJ2-5
v_gene: TRBV20-1
abundance: -
CDR3nt: TGCAGTGCTAGGACTAGCCAAGAGACCCAGTACTTC
CDR3aa: CSARTSQETQYF

d_gene: -
len: 18
j_gene: TRBJ2-4
v_gene: TRBV6-1
abundance: -
CDR3nt: TGTGCCAGCACACCGGGACCGAAGAATCCTCTAGCCAAAAACATTCAGTACTTC
CDR3aa: CASTPGPKNPLAKNIQYF